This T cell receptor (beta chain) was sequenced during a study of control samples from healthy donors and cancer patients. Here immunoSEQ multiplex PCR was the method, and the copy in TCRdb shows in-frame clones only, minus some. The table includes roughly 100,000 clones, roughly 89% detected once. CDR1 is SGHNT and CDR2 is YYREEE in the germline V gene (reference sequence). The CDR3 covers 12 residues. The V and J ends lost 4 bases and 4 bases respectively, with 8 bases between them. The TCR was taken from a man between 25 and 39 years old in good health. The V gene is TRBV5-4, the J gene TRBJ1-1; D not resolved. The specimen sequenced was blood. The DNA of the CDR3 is TGTGCCAGCAGCCCCTCAGCCACTGAAGCTTTCTTT. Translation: CASSPSATEAFF.